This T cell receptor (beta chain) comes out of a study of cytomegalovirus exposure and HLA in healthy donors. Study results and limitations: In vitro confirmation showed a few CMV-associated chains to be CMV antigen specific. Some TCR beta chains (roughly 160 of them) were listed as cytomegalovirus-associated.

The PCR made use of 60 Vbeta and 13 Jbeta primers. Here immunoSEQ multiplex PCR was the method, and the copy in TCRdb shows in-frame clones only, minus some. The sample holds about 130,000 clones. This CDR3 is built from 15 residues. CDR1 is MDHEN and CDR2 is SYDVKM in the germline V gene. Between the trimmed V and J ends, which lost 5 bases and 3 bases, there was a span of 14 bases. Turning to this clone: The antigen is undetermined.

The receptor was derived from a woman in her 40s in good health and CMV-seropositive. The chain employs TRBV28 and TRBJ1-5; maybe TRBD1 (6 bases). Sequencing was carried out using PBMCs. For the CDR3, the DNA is TGTGCCAGCAGTCTCCGCGGGGGGCCCAATCAGCCCCAGCATTTT. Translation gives CASSLRGGPNQPQHF. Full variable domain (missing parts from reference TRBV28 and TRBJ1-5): DVKVTQSSRYLVKRTGEKVFLECVQDMDHENMFWYRQDPGLGLRLIYFSYDVKMKEKGDIPEGYSVSREKKERFSLILESASTNQTSMYLCASSLRGGPNQPQHFGDGTRLSIL.